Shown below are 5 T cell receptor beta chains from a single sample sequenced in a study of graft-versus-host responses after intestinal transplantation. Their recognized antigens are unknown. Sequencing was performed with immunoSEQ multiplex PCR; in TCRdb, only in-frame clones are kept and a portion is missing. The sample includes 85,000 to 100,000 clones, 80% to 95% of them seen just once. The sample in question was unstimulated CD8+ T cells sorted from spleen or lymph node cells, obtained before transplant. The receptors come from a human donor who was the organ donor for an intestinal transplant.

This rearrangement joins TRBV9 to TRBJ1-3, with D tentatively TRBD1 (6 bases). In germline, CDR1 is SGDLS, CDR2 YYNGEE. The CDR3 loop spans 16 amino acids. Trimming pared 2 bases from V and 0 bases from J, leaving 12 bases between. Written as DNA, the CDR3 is TGTGCCAGCAGCGTGAACAGGGATGACTCTGGAAACACCATATATTTT. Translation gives CASSVNRDDSGNTIYF.

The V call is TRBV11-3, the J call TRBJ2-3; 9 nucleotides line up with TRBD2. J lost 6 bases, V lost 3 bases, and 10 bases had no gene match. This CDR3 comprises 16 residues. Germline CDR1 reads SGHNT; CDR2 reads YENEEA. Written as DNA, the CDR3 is TGTGCCAGCAGCTTTTATGGAGCGGGAGGCCCTGATACGCAGTATTTT. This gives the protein CASSFYGAGGPDTQYF.

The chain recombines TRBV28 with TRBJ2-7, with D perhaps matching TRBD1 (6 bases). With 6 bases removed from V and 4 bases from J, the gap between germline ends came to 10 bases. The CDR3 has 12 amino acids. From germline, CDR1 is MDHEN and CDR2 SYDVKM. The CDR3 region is CASSQDSYEQYF. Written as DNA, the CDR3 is TGTGCCAGCAGCCAGGACAGTTACGAGCAGTACTTC.

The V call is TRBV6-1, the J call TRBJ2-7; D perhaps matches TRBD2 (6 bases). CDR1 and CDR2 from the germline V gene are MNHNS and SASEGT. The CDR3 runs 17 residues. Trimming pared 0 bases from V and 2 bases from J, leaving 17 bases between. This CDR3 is CASSEAPAGPLAYEQYF. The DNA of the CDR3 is TGTGCCAGCAGTGAAGCTCCGGCGGGGCCCCTCGCCTACGAGCAGTACTTC.

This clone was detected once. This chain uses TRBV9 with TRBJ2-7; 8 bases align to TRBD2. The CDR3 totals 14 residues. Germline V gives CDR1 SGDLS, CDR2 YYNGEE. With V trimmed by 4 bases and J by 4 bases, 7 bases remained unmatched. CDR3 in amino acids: CASSPGTSGYEQYF. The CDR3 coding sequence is TGTGCCAGCAGCCCGGGGACTAGTGGTTACGAGCAGTACTTC. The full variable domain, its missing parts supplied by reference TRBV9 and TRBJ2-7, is DSGVTQTPKHLITATGQRVTLRCSPRSGDLSVYWYQQSLDQGLQFLIQYYNGEERAKGNILERFSAQQFPDLHSELNLSSLELGDSALYFCASSPGTSGYEQYFGPGTRLTVT.